A single sample is the source of the 5 T cell receptor beta chains below, sequenced in a study of shared clonotypes between healthy human individuals. Profiled with immunoSEQ multiplex PCR; TCRdb holds only in-frame clones, not every one. The sample yields about 2.3 million clones, approximately 95% seen once. The specimen was naive CD4+ T cells from PBMCs. Stated subset: CD45RA+ positively selected. These TCRs come from a man aged 18 to 29 in good health. Some clones in this sample may be carry-over from other donors' samples.

CDR3 DNA sequence: TGTGCCAGCAAGGGGCAGGGGGGTGAGCAGTACTTC. Protein product: CASKGQGGEQYF. V is TRBV28 and J is TRBJ2-7, with a weak D call TRBD1 (7 bases). V was pared by 7 bases and J by 7 bases, with 14 bases between. Germline loops: CDR1 MDHEN, CDR2 SYDVKM. This CDR3 comprises 12 residues. Together with reference TRBV28 and TRBJ2-7, the CDR3 gives the full variable domain: DVKVTQSSRYLVKRTGEKVFLECVQDMDHENMFWYRQDPGLGLRLIYFSYDVKMKEKGDIPEGYSVSREKKERFSLILESASTNQTSMYLCASKGQGGEQYFGPGTRLTVT.

This chain joins TRBV18 and TRBJ1-1; tentatively, D is TRBD1 (5 bases). This CDR3 comprises 12 residues. The V and J ends lost 2 bases and 6 bases respectively, with 7 bases between them. Germline CDR1 is KGHSH and CDR2 is LQKENI. Written as DNA, the CDR3 is TGTGCCAGCTCACCATCGGGGGCTGAAGCTTTCTTT. As protein: CASSPSGAEAFF. Variable domain in full (rest from reference TRBV18 and TRBJ1-1): NAGVMQNPRHLVRRRGQEARLRCSPMKGHSHVYWYRQLPEEGLKFMVYLQKENIIDESGMPKERFSAEFPKEGPSILRIQQVVRGDSAAYFCASSPSGAEAFFGQGTRLTVV.

The chain is built from TRBV18 and TRBJ1-2, with D hard to call. This CDR3 has 12 amino acids. CDR1 is KGHSH and CDR2 is LQKENI in the germline V gene. Trimming pared 2 bases from V and 7 bases from J, leaving 8 bases between. The DNA of the CDR3 is TGTGCCAGCTCACCAGGATGGGGTGGCTACACCTTC. It is translated as CASSPGWGGYTF.

This clone was counted a few times. One junction end disagrees with the germline gene, perhaps due to a read error. The CDR3 region is CASSEASRGLNTEAFF. The CDR3 DNA reads TGTGCCAGCAGCGAAGCGTCACGGGGTCTGAACACTGAAGCTTTCTTT. V gene TRBV6-1 combines with J gene TRBJ1-1; no firm D call. This CDR3 has 16 amino acids. The germline gives CDR1 MNHNS, CDR2 SASEGT.

This clone was observed a few times. V is TRBV27 and J is TRBJ1-1, with 7 bases matching TRBD1. J gave up 3 bases and V 6 bases, and 7 bases lay outside the gene matches. The CDR3 loop spans 14 amino acids. Looked up from germline, CDR1 is MNHEY and CDR2 is SMNVEV (reference sequence). In DNA form, the CDR3 reads TGTGCCAGCAGGACGGGACAGCTTGACACTGAAGCTTTCTTT. Protein sequence: CASRTGQLDTEAFF.